The 7 T cell receptor beta chains presented below share a single source sample, sequenced in a study of T cells in Graves' hyperthyroidism and ophthalmopathy. Amplification of TCR beta CDR3 regions used RNA as the template. The TCR CDR3 was amplified in a first-round RT-PCR using the HTBI primer set. A single record per CDR3 protein comes from TCRdb applying MiXCR to the multiplex PCR reads. The table includes about 260,000 distinct CDR3 sequences, about 17% detected once. Sequenced input: blood. All receptors come from a young woman with Graves' ophthalmopathy.

This clonotype was found many times. V and J are TRBV28 and TRBJ2-5, with TRBD1 matching over 9 bases. The CDR3 is 11 residues long. After removal of 8 bases from V and 5 bases from J, the junction contained 0 bases not matched to a gene. CDR1 is MDHEN, CDR2 SYDVKM, per germline. CDR3: CASGQGETQYF. DNA of the CDR3: TGTGCCAGCGGACAGGGGGAGACCCAGTACTTC.

In this sample, this clonotype turned up a few times. Since a much larger clone is just one base distant, this may be a read error. No conserved phenylalanine or tryptophan ends this CDR3, so it is likely a read error. The chain uses TRBV20-1 and TRBJ1-1; weak D call: TRBD1 (5 bases). The CDR3 totals 13 residues. V gave up 0 bases and J gave up 5 bases, with 10 bases separating them. From germline, CDR1 is DFQATT and CDR2 SNEGSKA (reference sequence). CDR3 bases: TGCAGTGCTAGAGAGGGGGAATGGACTGAAGCTTTCCTT. Protein: CSAREGEWTEAFL.

V and J are TRBV28 and TRBJ2-7; 11 bases are a match to TRBD2. The CDR3 covers 17 residues. J lost 5 bases, V lost 7 bases, and 16 bases had no gene match. Looked up from germline, CDR1 is MDHEN and CDR2 is SYDVKM. As DNA, the CDR3 is TGTGCCAGCAACCCAACGGTGAGGACTAGCGGGTCCCACGAGCAGTACTTC. This gives the protein CASNPTVRTSGSHEQYF.

The chain links TRBV7-9 to TRBJ2-3; no firm D call. The V gene's germline CDR1 is SEHNR and CDR2 FQNEAQ (reference sequence). The CDR3 has 14 residues. The V end was cut by 2 bases, the J end by 5 bases, with 11 bases between. Here the CDR3 reads CASSLLGTGDTQYF. Written as DNA, the CDR3 is TGTGCCAGCAGCTTATTAGGTACCGGAGATACGCAGTATTTT.

To note about this clonotype: One end of the junction does not line up with germline, which may come from a read error. This chain uses TRBV4-1 with TRBJ1-1; a possible D gene is TRBD1 (6 bases). The germline V gene has CDR1 MGHRA and CDR2 YSYEKL. There are 14 residues in the CDR3. For the CDR3, the DNA is TGCGCCAGCAGCCCCACAGGGTTAAACACTGAAGCTTCCTTT. It specifies CASSPTGLNTEASF.

This clonotype was picked up many times. V gene TRBV20-1 combines with J gene TRBJ2-4, with 14 positions matching TRBD2. The V gene end was trimmed by 6 bases and the J gene end by 0 bases; junction bases not matched to a gene: 4. Germline CDR1 and CDR2: DFQATT and SNEGSKA (reference sequence). CDR3 length: 16 residues. The CDR3 DNA reads as TGCAGTGCAACGGGACTAGCGGGGGTAGCCAAAAACATTCAGTACTTC. As protein: CSATGLAGVAKNIQYF.

The sample holds many counts of this clonotype. The rearrangement uses TRBV5-1 and TRBJ1-5, with D possibly TRBD1 on 6 matching bases. CDR3 length: 16 amino acids. CDR1 and CDR2 (germline): SGHRS, YFSETQ. V was shortened by 3 bases and J by 3 bases, with 16 bases between the two germline ends. The CDR3 loop is CASSWPPGAANQPQHF. DNA for the CDR3: TGCGCCAGCAGCTGGCCCCCGGGGGCCGCCAATCAGCCCCAGCATTTT.